The 9 T cell receptor beta chains below were found in one sample sequenced in a study of shared clonotypes between healthy human individuals. Naive CD8 cells comprised CD45RO-negative, CCR7-positively selected cells, excluding terminally differentiated effector memory CD45RA+ cells. The table came from immunoSEQ multiplex PCR; TCRdb's copy has only in-frame clones and leaves some out. This sample has about 2 million clones, with about 95% found just once. The sequenced sample was naive CD8+ T cells sorted from blood. The receptors were gathered from a man aged 18 to 30 in good health.

This clone showed up just a few times. The rearrangement uses TRBV25-1 and TRBJ1-4; the match to TRBD1 covers 7 bases. The length of the CDR3 is 15 residues. In germline, CDR1 is MGHDK, CDR2 SYGVNS. V trimming: 1 base; J trimming: 8 bases; junction bases outside the gene matches: 7. The CDR3: CASSESGRGLEKLFF. DNA for the CDR3: TGTGCCAGCAGTGAATCGGGCAGGGGGTTAGAAAAACTGTTTTTT.

The chain employs TRBV4-1 and TRBJ2-1; the match to TRBD2 covers 12 bases. The J segment lost 7 bases and the V segment lost 4 bases, leaving 5 bases of the junction unmatched. This CDR3 has 15 amino acids. Germline lookup yields CDR1 MGHRA and CDR2 YSYEKL. In DNA form, the CDR3 reads TGCGCCAGCAGCCTCCCTAGCGGGGGGGAGAATGAGCAGTTCTTC. Translating it yields CASSLPSGGENEQFF.

As to this clone: Other nucleotide sequences in the sample specify the same CDR3. The V call is TRBV5-4, the J call TRBJ2-7, with a weak D call TRBD1 (5 bases). Germline CDR1 reads SGHNT; CDR2 reads YYREEE (reference sequence). This CDR3 region has 13 residues. The V end lost 0 bases, the J end lost 4 bases, and 8 bases lay between the germline ends. The CDR3 DNA sequence: TGTGCCAGCAGCTTGGGGGCAGGGTACGAGCAGTACTTC. The encoded protein is CASSLGAGYEQYF.

The chain joins TRBV27 to TRBJ2-2; the match to TRBD2 covers 12 bases. Germline trimming cut 10 bases from V and 3 bases from J; bases unmatched to any gene: 3. The CDR3 spans 14 residues. Germline loops: CDR1 MNHEY, CDR2 SMNVEV (reference sequence). The CDR3 sequence is CAKGLAGHTGELFF. CDR3 nucleotides: TGTGCCAAAGGACTAGCGGGGCACACCGGGGAGCTGTTTTTT.

This chain connects TRBV19 to TRBJ1-2; perhaps TRBD1 as D (5 bases). Germline V lookup: CDR1 LNHDA, CDR2 SQIVND (reference sequence). The CDR3 runs 14 residues. The V end was cut by 3 bases, the J end by 6 bases, with 14 bases between. The CDR3 nucleotides read TGTGCCAGTAGTATCTCCGCCGGGGGGAATGGCTACACCTTC. This encodes CASSISAGGNGYTF.

The gene calls are TRBV2 and TRBJ1-5, with a weak D call TRBD1 (5 bases). V dropped 6 bases and J dropped 2 bases, with 11 bases sitting between them. The CDR3 loop spans 14 amino acids. CDR1 and CDR2 from the germline V gene are SNHLY and FYNNEI. The CDR3 sequence is CASREQDRNQPQHF. The DNA for the CDR3 is TGTGCCAGCAGAGAACAGGATCGCAATCAGCCCCAGCATTTT.

The V gene is TRBV6-6, the J gene TRBJ1-1; D is unresolved. Germline V gene sequence: CDR1 MNHNY, CDR2 SVGAGI (reference sequence). This CDR3 region has 13 residues. The V gene lost 0 bases and the J gene lost 3 bases, with 5 bases spanning the gap. Written as DNA, the CDR3 is TGTGCCAGCAGTTACTCGTACGACACTGAAGCTTTCTTT. Its protein product is CASSYSYDTEAFF.

The chain recombines TRBV19 with TRBJ2-6; the D is unclear. Trimming took 0 bases from V and 4 from J, leaving 13 bases between them. The CDR3 has 17 residues. From germline, CDR1 is LNHDA and CDR2 SQIVND (reference sequence). CDR3 sequence reads: CASSIDLSRTGANVLTF. CDR3 nucleotides: TGTGCCAGTAGTATAGATCTAAGCAGGACCGGGGCCAACGTCCTGACTTTC. Based on the CDR3 plus reference TRBV19 and TRBJ2-6, the full variable domain is DGGITQSPKYLFRKEGQNVTLSCEQNLNHDAMYWYRQDPGQGLRLIYYSQIVNDFQKGDIAEGYSVSREKKESFPLTVTSAQKNPTAFYLCASSIDLSRTGANVLTFGAGSRLTVL.

The V call is TRBV29-1, the J call TRBJ1-2; D is perhaps TRBD1 (5 bases). V lost 5 bases and J 3 bases, leaving 13 bases between the germline ends. There are 13 residues in the CDR3. CDR1 and CDR2 from the germline V gene are SQVTM and ANQGSEA. As DNA, the CDR3 is TGCAGCGTTATAAGGGACGTTGACTATGGCTACACCTTC. Protein product: CSVIRDVDYGYTF.